These T cell receptor beta chains were read from a single sample in a study of cytomegalovirus exposure and HLA in healthy donors. Here immunoSEQ multiplex PCR was the method, and the copy in TCRdb shows in-frame clones only, minus some. The sample consists of about 190,000 clones, more than 75% of them appearing once. Sequencing was performed on PBMCs. All receptors derive from a woman aged 50 to 60 in good health and CMV-seropositive. CDR3s include the opening cysteine and the closing phenylalanine or tryptophan. A D gene is named only where the DNA matches it firmly. A row's size may be missing; if present it is once, few, many or a size class.

D gene: -
J gene: TRBJ1-4
V gene: TRBV6-1
clone size: -
CDR3 DNA: TGTGCCAGCAGCGAAAGAGGAGAGGCACTTGAAAAACTGTTTTTT
CDR3 protein: CASSERGEALEKLFF

D gene: -
J gene: TRBJ1-1
V gene: TRBV18
clone size: -
CDR3 DNA: TGTGCCAGCTCAGGTCAGAGGGACACTGAAGCTTTCTTT
CDR3 protein: CASSGQRDTEAFF

D gene: TRBD2
J gene: TRBJ2-1
V gene: TRBV7-9
clone size: -
CDR3 DNA: TGTGCCAGCAGCCCGGGAGGTTACAATGAGCAGTTCTTC
CDR3 protein: CASSPGGYNEQFF

D gene: TRBD2
J gene: TRBJ2-3
V gene: TRBV6-4
clone size: -
CDR3 DNA: TGTGCCAGCAGTGCTATAGCGGGGGGGCCAGTAGATACGCAGTATTTT
CDR3 protein: CASSAIAGGPVDTQYF

D gene: TRBD1
J gene: TRBJ2-1
V gene: TRBV2
clone size: -
CDR3 DNA: TGTGCCAGCAGTGATAGCATTGCGGGACAGGTGAACAATGAGCAGTTCTTC
CDR3 protein: CASSDSIAGQVNNEQFF

D gene: -
J gene: TRBJ2-2
V gene: TRBV4-3
clone size: -
CDR3 DNA: TGCGCCAGCAGCCAAGGTTCCGGGGGGCGGGGCGGGGAGCTGTTTTTT
CDR3 protein: CASSQGSGGRGGELFF

D gene: TRBD2
J gene: TRBJ2-5
V gene: TRBV2
clone size: -
CDR3 DNA: TGTGCCACCACTAGCGGGGGGGCGGGGGAGACCCAGTACTTC
CDR3 protein: CATTSGGAGETQYF

D gene: TRBD1
J gene: TRBJ2-1
V gene: TRBV18
clone size: -
CDR3 DNA: TGTGCCAGCACCCCGACAGGGAATGAGCAGTTCTTC
CDR3 protein: CASTPTGNEQFF

D gene: -
J gene: TRBJ2-2
V gene: TRBV6-5
clone size: few
CDR3 DNA: TGTGCCAGCAGACCCCTCGAATTACAGAGTGGGGAGCTGTTTTTT
CDR3 protein: CASRPLELQSGELFF

D gene: TRBD1
J gene: TRBJ1-2
V gene: TRBV5-4
clone size: -
CDR3 DNA: TGTGCCAGCAGCCAACCGGGACAGGAATCCTACTATGGCTACACCTTC
CDR3 protein: CASSQPGQESYYGYTF

D gene: TRBD2
J gene: TRBJ2-3
V gene: TRBV7-2
clone size: -
CDR3 DNA: TGTGCCAGCAGCCTTAGCGGGGGAAAGGGAGATACGCAGTATTTT
CDR3 protein: CASSLSGGKGDTQYF

D gene: -
J gene: TRBJ1-1
V gene: TRBV27
clone size: -
CDR3 DNA: TGTGCCAGCAGTTTCCGTGTGAACACTGAAGCTTTCTTT
CDR3 protein: CASSFRVNTEAFF

D gene: -
J gene: TRBJ1-1
V gene: TRBV29-1
clone size: once
CDR3 DNA: TGCAGCGTTGAGTCACAGGGCGGTTGGGCTTTCTTT
CDR3 protein: CSVESQGGWAFF

D gene: -
J gene: TRBJ1-2
V gene: TRBV10-3
clone size: -
CDR3 DNA: TGTGCCATCTACAGGGAGTCCACCACCCCTGACTATGGCTACACCTTC
CDR3 protein: CAIYRESTTPDYGYTF

D gene: -
J gene: TRBJ1-1
V gene: TRBV6-5
clone size: -
CDR3 DNA: TGTGCCAGCAGGTCCCCCCCGGGGTTGAACACTGAAGCTTTCTTT
CDR3 protein: CASRSPPGLNTEAFF

D gene: TRBD2
J gene: TRBJ2-5
V gene: TRBV4-2
clone size: -
CDR3 DNA: TGTGCCAGCAGCCAAGATCCCGGGGGGGCCAAATCTGGGACCCAGTACTTC
CDR3 protein: CASSQDPGGAKSGTQYF

D gene: TRBD1
J gene: TRBJ2-3
V gene: TRBV5-1
clone size: -
CDR3 DNA: TGCGCCAGCAGTAGGGACAGGGGCACAGATACGCAGTATTTT
CDR3 protein: CASSRDRGTDTQYF

D gene: -
J gene: TRBJ2-7
V gene: TRBV9
clone size: -
CDR3 DNA: TGTGCCAGCAGCGTAGATGAAGGAGGCCGTCTACGCGAGCAGTACTTC
CDR3 protein: CASSVDEGGRLREQYF

D gene: -
J gene: TRBJ1-1
V gene: TRBV18
clone size: -
CDR3 DNA: TGTGCCAGCTCACCCTCCCGGGGTGGGAGCACTGAAGCTTTCTTT
CDR3 protein: CASSPSRGGSTEAFF

D gene: TRBD1
J gene: TRBJ1-2
V gene: TRBV9
clone size: -
CDR3 DNA: TGTGCCAGCAGCGTCTCGGGACAGGGAGGTGGCTACACCTTC
CDR3 protein: CASSVSGQGGGYTF

D gene: TRBD2
J gene: TRBJ2-1
V gene: TRBV7-8
clone size: -
CDR3 DNA: TGTGCCAGCAGTCGGACTAGCGGGGAGCAGTTCTTC
CDR3 protein: CASSRTSGEQFF

D gene: -
J gene: TRBJ1-5
V gene: TRBV28
clone size: -
CDR3 DNA: TGTGCCAGCAGTTTACCAATAGGCAATCAGCCCCAGCATTTT
CDR3 protein: CASSLPIGNQPQHF

D gene: TRBD2
J gene: TRBJ2-2
V gene: TRBV12-5
clone size: -
CDR3 DNA: TGTGCTAGTGGTTTGGTAGCGGGGGGGCCCGGGGAGCTGTTTTTT
CDR3 protein: CASGLVAGGPGELFF

D gene: TRBD2
J gene: TRBJ2-7
V gene: TRBV5-6
clone size: -
CDR3 DNA: TGTGCCAGCAGCTTGGGCGGGGGGACCTACGAGCAGTACTTC
CDR3 protein: CASSLGGGTYEQYF

D gene: -
J gene: TRBJ2-3
V gene: TRBV21-1
clone size: -
CDR3 DNA: TGTGCCAGCACCTTACTAGCGGGGGTAATTTTGGGCACAGATACGCAGTATTTT
CDR3 protein: CASTLLAGVILGTDTQYF

D gene: TRBD1
J gene: TRBJ2-5
V gene: TRBV5-6
clone size: -
CDR3 DNA: TGTGCCAGCAGCCGGCCGGGGACAGAAGAGACCCAGTACTTC
CDR3 protein: CASSRPGTEETQYF

D gene: -
J gene: TRBJ2-1
V gene: TRBV9
clone size: -
CDR3 DNA: TGTGCCAGCAGTGAAACAGGAAGCTCCTACAATGAGCAGTTCTTC
CDR3 protein: CASSETGSSYNEQFF

D gene: -
J gene: TRBJ1-6
V gene: TRBV11-2
clone size: -
CDR3 DNA: TGTGCCAGCAGCCGACTCCTACAGGATCCGGGCCTCCACTTT
CDR3 protein: CASSRLLQDPGLHF